The T cell receptor beta chain under discussion was sequenced for a study of blood T cell repertoires in COVID-19. Sequenced by immunoSEQ multiplex PCR; TCRdb stores in-frame clones only, minus some. Of 300,000 to 350,000 clones in the sample, roughly 86% are singletons; the top ten hold approximately 7.3%. Per the germline V gene, CDR1 is MNHEY and CDR2 is SVGAGI. The ends lost 2 bases at V and 3 bases at J; junction bases unmatched: 2. This CDR3 contains 14 residues. Notes on this clone: Other DNA sequences within the sample encode an identical CDR3.

The V call is TRBV6-5, the J call TRBJ1-1, with 8 bases aligning to TRBD1. The sequence was collected from a woman aged 65 to 85 with COVID-19, enrolled during active disease. Sequenced input: peripheral blood. CDR3 amino acids: CASSYDRGYTEAFF. In DNA form, the CDR3 reads TGTGCCAGCAGTTACGACAGGGGATACACTGAAGCTTTCTTT.